The clone carrying this T cell receptor (beta chain) was counted ten times or more. The data are from a study of human T cells and chemical hapten exposure. Whole-study context: Upper-back patches of 0.01% DPC were read at 6 days. Slight differences in pooled library volume were the main source of varying TCR yields across samples.

Time point given: patch test 3, about 24 weeks after DPC sensitization. Treatment defined: therapeutic diphenylcyclopropenone sensitization with weekly scalp DPC. Non-pregnant alopecia patients aged 18 to 70, suitable for DPC therapy. Germline CDR1 MGHRA, CDR2 YSYEKL. The CDR3 runs 14 residues. V lost 3 bases to trimming and J lost 4 bases; unmatched junction nucleotides: 1. Separate cDNA molecules received unique molecular identifiers, which the library attached to them. TCRdb redid the calling of the RACE reads with MiXCR, one entry per CDR3 protein. The sample lists some 170,000 distinct CDR3 sequences; 28% were seen once.

The chain links TRBV4-1 to TRBJ1-4; 8 bases map to TRBD1. This TCR derives from a woman aged 18-29 years with alopecia areata. Some clones in this sample may be carry-over from other donors' samples. Sequenced here: whole blood, sampled in connection with sensitization to the hapten diphenylcyclopropenone (DPC). Written as DNA, the CDR3 is TGCGCCAGCAGCCAGACAGGGGTTAATGAAAAACTGTTTTTT. Protein: CASSQTGVNEKLFF.